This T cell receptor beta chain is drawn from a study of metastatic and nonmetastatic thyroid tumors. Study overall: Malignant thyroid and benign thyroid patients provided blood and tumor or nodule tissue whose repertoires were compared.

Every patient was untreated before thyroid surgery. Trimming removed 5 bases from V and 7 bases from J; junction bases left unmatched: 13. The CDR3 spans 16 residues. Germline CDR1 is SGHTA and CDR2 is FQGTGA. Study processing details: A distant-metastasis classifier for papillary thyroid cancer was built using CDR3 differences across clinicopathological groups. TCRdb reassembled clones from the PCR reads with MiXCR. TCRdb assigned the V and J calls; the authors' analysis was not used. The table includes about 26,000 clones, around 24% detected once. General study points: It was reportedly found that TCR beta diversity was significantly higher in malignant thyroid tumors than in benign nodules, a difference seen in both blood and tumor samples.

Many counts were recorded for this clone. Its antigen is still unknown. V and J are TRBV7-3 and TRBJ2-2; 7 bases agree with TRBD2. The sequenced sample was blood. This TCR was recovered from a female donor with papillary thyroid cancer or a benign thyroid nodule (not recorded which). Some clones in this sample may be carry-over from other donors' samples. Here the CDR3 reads CASSQQVGGRIGELFF. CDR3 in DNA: TGTGCCAGCAGCCAACAAGTCGGCGGGAGAATCGGGGAGCTGTTTTTT.